The T cell receptor (beta chain) under discussion was sequenced for a study of shared T cell receptors in the human thymus. The data were produced by immunoSEQ multiplex PCR, yet TCRdb's version contains in-frame clones alone and is incomplete. This table has some 660,000 clones, approximately 89% appearing once. This CDR3 comprises 12 residues. V trimming: 4 bases; J trimming: 2 bases; junction bases outside the gene matches: 1. Looked up from germline, CDR1 is SQVTM and CDR2 is ANQGSEA. These data were also reused for a study on human thymus T cells.

The sample was thymocytes. J is TRBJ1-2 and V is TRBV29-1; 7 bases align to TRBD1. The TCR was taken from a boy in the first two years of life with a congenital heart defect. The CDR3 loop reads CSVVGQNYGYTF. The CDR3 nucleotides are TGCAGCGTTGTGGGACAGAACTATGGCTACACCTTC.